This TCR beta chain was identified during a study of T cells in tuberculosis. Study context: The T cells targeted glucose monomycolate, a mycobacterial lipid, via CD1B. Study-level results: Selection depended on which cryopreserved specimens were available.

The table came from immunoSEQ multiplex PCR; TCRdb's copy has only in-frame clones and leaves some out. The profile shows some 30,000 clones, 85% to 95% of them singletons. In the case of this clone: Its antigen is currently unknown.

The sequence came from a donor aged 5-35 years with latent tuberculosis or without tuberculosis infection. Some clones in this sample may be carry-over from other donors' samples. Material: PBMCs.

CDR3 coding DNA: TGCGCCAGCAGTGGGACCGGGACAGGGGGGCACGAGCAGTACTTC. Its translation: CASSGTGTGGHEQYF. This chain uses TRBV10-2 with TRBJ2-7; 11 bases fit TRBD1. This CDR3 is 15 amino acids long. V gave up 4 bases and J gave up 5 bases; unmatched junction bases: 7. Germline values: CDR1 WSHSY, CDR2 SAAADI.